This passage covers 30 T cell receptor beta chains from one sample sequenced in a study of ipilimumab plus nivolumab after autologous stem cell transplantation. The table came from immunoSEQ multiplex PCR; TCRdb's copy has only in-frame clones and leaves some out. The sample has 15,000 to 20,000 clones; about 77% are singletons. The input for sequencing was PBMCs, taken in a trial of ipilimumab plus nivolumab as post-transplant consolidation. All receptors come from a male donor with diffuse large B-cell lymphoma.

This chain connects TRBV18 to TRBJ2-7; D could derive from TRBD1 or TRBD2 (6 bases each). Germline V gives CDR1 KGHSH, CDR2 LQKENI. The V end was cut by 2 bases, the J end by 5 bases, with 10 bases between. The length of the CDR3 is 13 residues. CDR3: CASSPNRGDEQYF. The CDR3 nucleotides are TGTGCCAGCTCACCAAATAGGGGGGACGAGCAGTACTTC. Full variable domain (missing parts from reference TRBV18 and TRBJ2-7): NAGVMQNPRHLVRRRGQEARLRCSPMKGHSHVYWYRQLPEEGLKFMVYLQKENIIDESGMPKERFSAEFPKEGPSILRIQQVVRGDSAAYFCASSPNRGDEQYFGPGTRLTVT.

The chain combines TRBV19 with TRBJ1-4; D ambiguous. Trimming took off 9 bases at V and 9 bases at J, with 14 bases between the two ends. CDR3 length: 12 amino acids. The germline V gene has CDR1 LNHDA and CDR2 SQIVND (reference sequence). The CDR3 coding sequence is TGTGCCAGCTTCCTGGCAGGCCAAAAACTGTTTTTT. It codes for CASFLAGQKLFF.

The count of this clone is one. V usage is TRBV27 and J usage is TRBJ2-1, with a possible D match to TRBD2 (6 bases). CDR1 is MNHEY and CDR2 is SMNVEV in the germline V gene (reference sequence). Trimming cost V 1 base and J 9 bases, with 13 bases left between them. CDR3 length: 14 amino acids. The CDR3 protein is CASSLLADRLEQFF. CDR3 DNA sequence: TGTGCCAGCAGTTTATTAGCGGATCGACTTGAGCAGTTCTTC.

The rearrangement links TRBV9 to TRBJ2-3; the match to TRBD2 covers 8 bases. Germline V gene sequence: CDR1 SGDLS, CDR2 YYNGEE. Unmatched junction bases numbered 11, after V lost 6 bases and J lost 2 bases. CDR3 length: 16 residues. CDR3 nucleotides: TGTGCCAGCAACACCCCGGGACTAGGGTTCACAGATACGCAGTATTTT. This translates into CASNTPGLGFTDTQYF.

CDR3 sequence reads: CAWSLKAVPYEQYF. CDR3 nucleotide sequence: TGTGCCTGGAGTTTAAAGGCTGTTCCCTACGAGCAGTACTTC. The chain employs TRBV30 and TRBJ2-7; D is undetermined. The CDR3 runs 14 residues. The ends were cut back, 2 bases at V and 2 bases at J, with 13 bases in the middle. The germline V gene encodes CDR1 GTSNPN and CDR2 SVGIG (reference sequence).

The chain employs TRBV15 and TRBJ1-2; the D is unclear. The germline V gene encodes CDR1 LNHNV and CDR2 YYDKDF (reference sequence). The CDR3 has 12 residues. Deletions cut 5 bases from V and 8 bases from J, with 12 bases between. The CDR3 DNA follows: TGTGCCACCAGCCTAGGGATGAGCGGCTACACCTTC. Its protein product is CATSLGMSGYTF.

The CDR3 DNA reads as TGTGCCAGCAGCGGGTACGGCGGGGAGCTGTTTTTT. This encodes CASSGYGGELFF. The J gene is TRBJ2-2, the V gene TRBV11-3; D not certain. Per the germline V gene, CDR1 is SGHNT and CDR2 is YENEEA. This CDR3 contains 12 residues. Between the trimmed V and J ends, which lost 5 bases and 7 bases, there was a span of 8 bases.

The chain uses TRBV2 and TRBJ2-1; 7 bases are shared with TRBD1. The ends lost 0 bases at V and 15 bases at J; junction bases unmatched: 11. CDR1 is SNHLY and CDR2 is FYNNEI in the germline V gene. The CDR3 consists of 14 residues. CDR3 in amino acids: CASSEAAARDRGFF. The CDR3 nucleotides read TGTGCCAGCAGTGAAGCGGCGGCCCGGGACAGAGGGTTCTTC.

The J gene is TRBJ2-7, the V gene TRBV6-6, with 11 positions matching TRBD2. The CDR3 is made up of 14 amino acids. CDR1 is MNHNY, CDR2 SVGAGI, per germline (reference sequence). J was trimmed by 5 bases and V by 4 bases; bases with no gene match: 4. In DNA form, the CDR3 reads TGTGCCAGCAGTTTAGCGGGGGGGCACCACGAGCAGTACTTC. It codes for CASSLAGGHHEQYF.

This chain uses TRBV5-1 with TRBJ2-7; D possibly corresponds to TRBD1 (6 bases). With 0 bases removed from V and 9 bases from J, the gap between germline ends came to 10 bases. This CDR3 has 12 residues. Germline CDR1 is SGHRS and CDR2 is YFSETQ. CDR3: CASSLGQGTQYF. The CDR3, as DNA: TGCGCCAGCAGCTTGGGGCAGGGGACGCAGTACTTC.

V and J are TRBV5-6 and TRBJ2-1, with TRBD2 matching 8 bases. CDR3 length: 15 residues. Germline-derived CDR1 and CDR2 are SGHDT and YYEEEE. V lost 0 bases to trimming and J lost 6 bases; unmatched junction nucleotides: 5. The CDR3 DNA is TGTGCCAGCAGCTTGGAAGCGGGGGCCTTCAATGAGCAGTTCTTC. This codes for CASSLEAGAFNEQFF.

The J gene is TRBJ2-2, the V gene TRBV19; D possibly corresponds to TRBD2 (6 bases). The CDR3 is made up of 16 amino acids. V was cut by 2 bases and J by 1 base, with 11 bases left in between. The germline gives CDR1 LNHDA, CDR2 SQIVND (reference sequence). This chain's CDR3 is CASSIRAGLNTGELFF. CDR3 DNA: TGTGCCAGTAGTATAAGGGCGGGATTGAACACCGGGGAGCTGTTTTTT.

The chain combines TRBV7-2 with TRBJ1-6; D is unclear. V shed 4 bases and J shed 0 bases, with 19 bases lying between them. This CDR3 comprises 19 residues. In germline, CDR1 is SGHTA, CDR2 FQGNSA. In nucleotides, the CDR3 is TGTGCCAGCAGCTCCCCGAACAGTGGGTTGGGCTCCTATAATTCACCCCTCCACTTT. Residues: CASSSPNSGLGSYNSPLHF. The entire variable domain, with the rest obtained from reference TRBV7-2 and TRBJ1-6, is as follows: GAGVSQSPSNKVTEKGKDVELRCDPISGHTALYWYRQSLGQGLEFLIYFQGNSAPDKSGLPSDRFSAERTGGSVSTLTIQRTQQEDSAVYLCASSSPNSGLGSYNSPLHFGNGTRLTVT.

The V gene is TRBV10-2, the J gene TRBJ1-2; possible D gene TRBD1, 6 bases. Trimming shortened V by 5 bases and J by 8 bases, and 12 bases separated the two germline ends. Looked up from germline, CDR1 is WSHSY and CDR2 is SAAADI. CDR3 size: 12 residues. In DNA form, the CDR3 reads TGCGCCAGCAGTCCGGGGGCTCGAGGCTACACCTTC. Encoded protein: CASSPGARGYTF.

The chain uses TRBV19 and TRBJ1-5; D not resolved. Deletions cut 3 bases from V and 4 bases from J, with 13 bases between. This CDR3 has 15 residues. Germline lookup yields CDR1 LNHDA and CDR2 SQIVND (reference sequence). The DNA for the CDR3 is TGTGCCAGTAGTATTGGTAGGTCCTTTAATCAGCCCCAGCATTTT. As protein: CASSIGRSFNQPQHF.

The chain has TRBV4-3 and TRBJ1-6; 9 bases are shared with TRBD1. This CDR3 region has 17 residues. With 0 bases clipped from V and 10 bases from J, the junction kept 10 bases outside the gene matches. Germline loops: CDR1 LGHNA, CDR2 YSLEER. This chain's CDR3 is CASSQDSPTGGMSPLHF. The CDR3, as DNA: TGCGCCAGCAGCCAAGATTCCCCCACAGGGGGCATGTCACCCCTCCACTTT.

V is TRBV9 and J is TRBJ2-1; 8 bases map to TRBD2. CDR1 and CDR2 (germline): SGDLS, YYNGEE. Losses at the gene ends were 5 bases for V and 4 bases for J; bases not matched to a gene: 5. This CDR3 contains 14 residues. The CDR3 DNA sequence: TGTGCCAGCAGTTTTACTAGCGGTTACAATGAGCAGTTCTTC. Its translation is CASSFTSGYNEQFF.

The V and J genes are TRBV5-1 and TRBJ2-3; D is perhaps TRBD1 (6 bases). Germline CDR1 reads SGHRS; CDR2 reads YFSETQ. V was cut by 4 bases and J by 6 bases, with 12 bases left in between. This CDR3 is 13 amino acids long. The CDR3: CASSDQGTDTQYF. DNA for the CDR3: TGCGCCAGCAGCGACCAGGGGACCGATACGCAGTATTTT.

This clone was seen only once. This rearrangement joins TRBV7-2 to TRBJ2-5; 12 nucleotides match TRBD2. V lost 4 bases, J lost 4 bases, and 7 bases stayed unmatched. The CDR3 spans 16 residues. Germline-derived CDR1 and CDR2 are SGHTA and FQGNSA. CDR3 sequence: CASSSYGLAGTETQYF. The CDR3 DNA follows: TGTGCCAGCAGCTCGTACGGACTAGCGGGAACAGAGACCCAGTACTTC.

This chain links TRBV11-2 with TRBJ2-7; tentative D call: TRBD2 (7 bases). V was cut by 0 bases and J by 6 bases, with 15 bases left in between. Germline CDR1 and CDR2: SGHAT and FQNNGV. CDR3 length equals 15 residues. Here the CDR3 reads CASSLDSGGGGEQYF. The DNA for the CDR3 is TGTGCCAGCAGCTTAGATAGTGGGGGCGGGGGCGAGCAGTACTTC.

The chain combines TRBV11-2 with TRBJ2-2; D not resolved. V was shortened by 5 bases and J by 7 bases, with 11 bases between the two germline ends. Germline CDR1 and CDR2: SGHAT and FQNNGV. The length of the CDR3 is 13 residues. The CDR3 sequence: CASSPLVDGELFF. For the CDR3, the DNA is TGTGCCAGCAGCCCCCTGGTCGACGGGGAGCTGTTTTTT.

The CDR3 DNA follows: TGTGCCAGCAGCTCCCGAGTCCTGGTTGTGGGACAGGGCCATTCACCCCTCCACTTT. Translation gives CASSSRVLVVGQGHSPLHF. The chain is built from TRBV11-2 and TRBJ1-6, with 9 bases lining up with TRBD1. Looked up from germline, CDR1 is SGHAT and CDR2 is FQNNGV. This CDR3 has 19 amino acids. J lost 8 bases, V lost 4 bases, and 18 bases had no gene match.

This clone has a single count. The genes are TRBV28 and TRBJ1-3; maybe TRBD1 (6 bases). Per the germline V gene, CDR1 is MDHEN and CDR2 is SYDVKM. V lost 6 bases, J lost 11 bases, and 20 bases lay in between. The CDR3 consists of 14 residues. CDR3 bases: TGTGCCAGCAGAACAGGGACAAACAGGATACCCATATATTTT. Protein: CASRTGTNRIPIYF.

The gene calls are TRBV18 and TRBJ1-2; tentatively, D is TRBD1 (6 bases). The CDR3 sequence is 13 residues long. Trimming pared 2 bases from V and 8 bases from J, leaving 12 bases between. CDR1 is KGHSH and CDR2 is LQKENI in the germline V gene. CDR3 protein: CASSPMSGDGYTF. In DNA, the CDR3 is TGTGCCAGCTCACCAATGTCAGGGGACGGCTACACCTTC.

The V and J genes are TRBV6-4 and TRBJ1-5; D is undetermined. V was trimmed by 7 bases and J by 0 bases, leaving 7 bases between them. CDR3 length: 13 amino acids. Germline CDR1 and CDR2: MRHNA and SNTAGT. For the CDR3, the DNA is TGTGCCAGCACCAGTGATAGCAATCAGCCCCAGCATTTT. Translating gives CASTSDSNQPQHF.

J is TRBJ2-4 and V is TRBV4-1; 8 bases line up with TRBD2. The CDR3 spans 16 residues. Germline V lookup: CDR1 MGHRA, CDR2 YSYEKL. The V segment lost 0 bases and the J segment 11 bases; nucleotides outside the gene matches: 12. The CDR3 protein is CASSQDQDGGEAFQYF. DNA for the CDR3: TGCGCCAGCAGCCAAGATCAGGACGGGGGGGAGGCATTTCAGTACTTC.

The rearrangement uses TRBV9 and TRBJ2-5, with D perhaps TRBD2 (6 bases). The germline CDR1 and CDR2 sequences are SGDLS and YYNGEE. The length of the CDR3 is 14 residues. The V gene lost 0 bases and the J gene lost 5 bases, with 11 bases spanning the gap. The CDR3 reads CASSVGDGTETQYF. CDR3 coding DNA: TGTGCCAGCAGCGTAGGCGATGGGACTGAGACCCAGTACTTC.

The chain carries TRBV11-2 and TRBJ1-1, with a tentative D call TRBD1 (6 bases). CDR3 length equals 15 residues. Trimming took off 5 bases at V and 2 bases at J, with 15 bases between the two ends. Per the germline V gene, CDR1 is SGHAT and CDR2 is FQNNGV. CDR3 nucleotides: TGTGCCAGCAGCCCTATTAGGGGGAGAAACACTGAAGCTTTCTTT. Amino acid sequence: CASSPIRGRNTEAFF. Complete variable domain (other parts from reference TRBV11-2 and TRBJ1-1): EAGVAQSPRYKIIEKRQSVAFWCNPISGHATLYWYQQILGQGPKLLIQFQNNGVVDDSQLPKDRFSAERLKGVDSTLKIQPAKLEDSAVYLCASSPIRGRNTEAFFGQGTRLTVV.

The chain couples TRBV6-6 to TRBJ1-6; D is unresolved. Germline-derived CDR1 and CDR2 are MNHNY and SVGAGI (reference sequence). The V end was cut by 0 bases, the J end by 6 bases, with 12 bases between. This CDR3 spans 16 amino acids. CDR3 protein: CASSYSDHGRNSPLHF. The CDR3 nucleotides are TGTGCCAGCAGTTACTCGGATCATGGACGTAATTCACCCCTCCACTTT.

The chain recombines TRBV5-4 with TRBJ1-2; 9 nucleotides line up with TRBD1. The CDR3 is 16 residues long. Unmatched junction bases numbered 12, after V lost 4 bases and J lost 5 bases. Germline V gene lookup returns CDR1 SGHNT and CDR2 YYREEE (reference sequence). CDR3 DNA: TGTGCCAGCAGCGAAGAACCGGGACAGGGTGTTTATGGCTACACCTTC. Translated: CASSEEPGQGVYGYTF.